What follows are 31 T cell receptor beta chains derived from one specimen sequenced in a study of T cell responses to AZD1222 COVID-19 vaccine. Libraries were prepared by immunoSEQ multiplex PCR; TCRdb keeps only in-frame clonotypes and omits some of them. The sample contains about 160,000 clones, about 92% of which appear only once. Sequenced here: peripheral blood, sampled 28 days after the second AZD1222 dose. All receptors come from an adult who received the AZD1222 COVID-19 vaccine.

The genes are TRBV11-3 and TRBJ1-2, with D perhaps matching TRBD1 (6 bases). V was trimmed by 1 base and J by 4 bases, leaving 19 bases between them. CDR1 is SGHNT, CDR2 YENEEA, per germline. The CDR3 covers 17 residues. The CDR3 DNA reads as TGTGCCAGCAGCTTAGGAGGAGACAGGATGAACTTCTATGGCTACACCTTC. Translating it yields CASSLGGDRMNFYGYTF.

The J gene is TRBJ2-3, the V gene TRBV14; no clear D. The V gene lost 4 bases and the J gene lost 4 bases, with 12 bases spanning the gap. Looked up from germline, CDR1 is SGHDN and CDR2 is FVKESK. The CDR3 runs 14 residues. The CDR3 DNA reads TGTGCCAGCAGCCTCAGGCCCCCTCCAGATACGCAGTATTTT. Encoded protein: CASSLRPPPDTQYF. The whole variable domain, remainder taken from reference TRBV14 and TRBJ2-3, is EAGVTQFPSHSVIEKGQTVTLRCDPISGHDNLYWYRRVMGKEIKFLLHFVKESKQDESGMPNNRFLAERTGGTYSTLKVQPAELEDSGVYFCASSLRPPPDTQYFGPGTRLTVL.

The chain is built from TRBV2 and TRBJ1-2; a weak D match, TRBD1 (5 bases). CDR3 length: 12 residues. Trimming pared 6 bases from V and 7 bases from J, leaving 12 bases between. Germline CDR1 reads SNHLY; CDR2 reads FYNNEI. The CDR3 bases are TGTGCCAGCAGGCAGGGTATGCGTGGCTACACCTTC. This encodes CASRQGMRGYTF.

This clone was recorded only once. The chain joins TRBV2 to TRBJ1-4; TRBD1 is a possible D gene (5 bases). Germline V CDR1 and CDR2: SNHLY, FYNNEI. Between the trimmed V and J ends, which lost 7 bases and 5 bases, there was a span of 17 bases. The CDR3 sequence is 15 residues long. The CDR3 DNA is TGTGCCAGCACTGCCCTCAGGGACCCAAATGAAAAACTGTTTTTT. It is translated as CASTALRDPNEKLFF.

This clone was seen only once. V usage is TRBV5-1 and J usage is TRBJ2-1; D perhaps matches TRBD2 (6 bases). The CDR3 covers 16 residues. Trimming shortened V by 0 bases and J by 0 bases, and 10 bases separated the two germline ends. Germline CDR1 and CDR2: SGHRS and YFSETQ. The DNA for the CDR3 is TGCGCCAGCAGCTTGGCCGTGACTAGCTCCTACAATGAGCAGTTCTTC. Its translation is CASSLAVTSSYNEQFF.

This chain connects TRBV19 to TRBJ1-5; D is possibly TRBD1 (5 bases). V was clipped by 7 bases and J by 5 bases, with 18 bases between them. CDR1 is LNHDA and CDR2 is SQIVND in the germline V gene (reference sequence). The CDR3 is made up of 15 amino acids. The CDR3 loop reads CASTPGREAHQPQHF. The CDR3 coding sequence is TGTGCCAGTACCCCCGGCAGGGAAGCGCATCAGCCCCAGCATTTT.

The chain couples TRBV5-6 to TRBJ1-1, with D possibly TRBD1 on 5 matching bases. The germline gives CDR1 SGHDT, CDR2 YYEEEE. The CDR3 has 13 residues. The ends were cut back, 4 bases at V and 4 bases at J, with 11 bases in the middle. The CDR3 region is CASSPGRSTEAFF. The CDR3 nucleotides are TGTGCCAGCAGCCCGGGACGGTCCACTGAAGCTTTCTTT.

V usage is TRBV6-5 and J usage is TRBJ1-4; D is perhaps TRBD1 (6 bases). This CDR3 comprises 15 residues. The V and J ends lost 7 bases and 7 bases respectively, with 19 bases between them. Germline lookup yields CDR1 MNHEY and CDR2 SVGAGI. In DNA form, the CDR3 reads TGTGCCAGCAATAGTCTGGGGGCGCAAGGTGAAAAACTGTTTTTT. Its protein product is CASNSLGAQGEKLFF.

The chain employs TRBV7-6 and TRBJ2-7, with TRBD2 matching over 10 bases. Losses at the gene ends were 3 bases for V and 7 bases for J; bases not matched to a gene: 12. CDR3 size: 16 residues. The germline V gene has CDR1 SGHVS and CDR2 FNYEAQ. The DNA of the CDR3 is TGTGCCAGCAGCTTCCTAGCGGGAGAGGTCGGAGGAGAGCAGTACTTC. Translating it yields CASSFLAGEVGGEQYF.

The V call is TRBV18, the J call TRBJ1-3; D remains unclear. CDR1 is KGHSH, CDR2 LQKENI, per germline. This CDR3 contains 17 residues. Trimming took 4 bases from V and 0 from J, leaving 16 bases between them. The CDR3 here is CASSQQEGVLSGNTIYF. The DNA of the CDR3 is TGTGCCAGCTCACAGCAGGAGGGCGTCCTCTCTGGAAACACCATATATTTT. The full variable domain, in which reference TRBV18 and TRBJ1-3 provide the parts outside the CDR3, is NAGVMQNPRHLVRRRGQEARLRCSPMKGHSHVYWYRQLPEEGLKFMVYLQKENIIDESGMPKERFSAEFPKEGPSILRIQQVVRGDSAAYFCASSQQEGVLSGNTIYFGEGSWLTVV.

The V gene is TRBV6-5, the J gene TRBJ2-1; the match to TRBD1 covers 8 bases. CDR1 is MNHEY, CDR2 SVGAGI, per germline. Trimming took 7 bases from V and 1 from J; bases not matched to a gene: 6. The CDR3 consists of 15 residues. CDR3 in DNA: TGTGCCAGCAATGGACAGGGAGGATCCTACAATGAGCAGTTCTTC. It translates to CASNGQGGSYNEQFF.

This chain links TRBV11-3 with TRBJ2-2; TRBD2 aligns across 13 bases. CDR3 length: 18 residues. In germline, CDR1 is SGHNT, CDR2 YENEEA. V gave up 0 bases and J gave up 4 bases; unmatched junction bases: 5. In DNA, the CDR3 is TGTGCCAGCAGCTTAGATCCGGGACTAGCGGGACCCACCGGGGAGCTGTTTTTT. Translation: CASSLDPGLAGPTGELFF.

This chain joins TRBV7-2 and TRBJ2-7; 9 nucleotides agree with TRBD2. Unmatched junction bases numbered 7, after V lost 3 bases and J lost 4 bases. Germline CDR1 reads SGHTA; CDR2 reads FQGNSA. The CDR3 is 15 residues long. As DNA, the CDR3 is TGTGCCAGCAGCTTGTTTCTAGCGGGAAATTACGAGCAGTACTTC. The encoded protein is CASSLFLAGNYEQYF.

CDR3 sequence: CASTLWGDSEQFF. CDR3 DNA sequence: TGTGCCAGCACTCTATGGGGGGATAGTGAGCAGTTCTTC. The rearrangement joins TRBV18 to TRBJ2-1; a possible D gene is TRBD2 (6 bases). The germline CDR1 and CDR2 sequences are KGHSH and LQKENI. Trimming cost V 8 bases and J 9 bases, with 17 bases left between them. CDR3 length: 13 amino acids.

This chain links TRBV7-9 with TRBJ1-2, with TRBD1 identical over 7 bases. The CDR3 spans 13 residues. Germline-derived CDR1 and CDR2 are SEHNR and FQNEAQ (reference sequence). V gave up 5 bases and J gave up 4 bases; unmatched junction bases: 4. Written as DNA, the CDR3 is TGTGCCAGCAGCGTGGGACAGACCTATGGCTACACCTTC. Translated, it gives CASSVGQTYGYTF.

This sequence joins TRBV28 and TRBJ2-7, with 10 bases that match TRBD2. Per germline, CDR1 MDHEN and CDR2 SYDVKM. V lost 2 bases to trimming and J lost 2 bases; unmatched junction nucleotides: 9. The CDR3 is 17 residues long. CDR3 in DNA: TGTGCCAGCAGTTTAAGGCTGACTAGCGGGCCTACCTACGAGCAGTACTTC. It specifies CASSLRLTSGPTYEQYF.

The chain carries TRBV19 and TRBJ2-3; 7 bases agree with TRBD2. CDR3 length: 15 residues. CDR1 is LNHDA, CDR2 SQIVND, per germline (reference sequence). The V gene end was trimmed by 3 bases and the J gene end by 1 base; junction bases not matched to a gene: 4. The CDR3 DNA follows: TGTGCCAGTAGTATCGCGGGAGCGGGCACAGATACGCAGTATTTT. Protein sequence: CASSIAGAGTDTQYF.

The V gene is TRBV3-1 (or the pseudogene TRBV3-2), the J gene TRBJ1-2; TRBD1 agrees at 8 bases. Germline V gene lookup returns CDR1 LGHDT and CDR2 YNNKEL (reference sequence). CDR3 size: 16 residues. Unmatched junction bases numbered 6, after V lost 0 bases and J lost 3 bases. CDR3 sequence reads: CASSQDLDRAHYGYTF. The CDR3 DNA follows: TGTGCCAGCAGCCAAGACCTGGACAGGGCCCACTATGGCTACACCTTC.

V and J are TRBV3-1 (or the pseudogene TRBV3-2) and TRBJ2-6; no clear D. CDR3 length: 15 amino acids. Germline assignment: CDR1 LGHDT and CDR2 YNNKEL (reference sequence). V was pared by 0 bases and J by 1 base, with 4 bases between. CDR3 loop: CASSQEGSGANVLTF. The DNA for the CDR3 is TGTGCCAGCAGCCAAGAGGGTTCTGGGGCCAACGTCCTGACTTTC.

This chain uses TRBV18 with TRBJ2-7; 8 bases align to TRBD1. From germline, CDR1 is KGHSH and CDR2 LQKENI. This CDR3 region has 14 residues. Unmatched junction bases numbered 3, after V lost 3 bases and J lost 2 bases. The CDR3 coding sequence is TGTGCCAGCTCACCGGACAGGGCCACCTACGAGCAGTACTTC. Amino acids: CASSPDRATYEQYF. Looking up the rest from reference TRBV18 and TRBJ2-7 gives the full variable domain: NAGVMQNPRHLVRRRGQEARLRCSPMKGHSHVYWYRQLPEEGLKFMVYLQKENIIDESGMPKERFSAEFPKEGPSILRIQQVVRGDSAAYFCASSPDRATYEQYFGPGTRLTVT.

The V call is TRBV28, the J call TRBJ1-2, with 9 nucleotides matching TRBD1. Germline V gene lookup returns CDR1 MDHEN and CDR2 SYDVKM. The CDR3 consists of 14 residues. V lost 5 bases, J lost 0 bases, and 1 base stayed unmatched. The CDR3 here is CASSRDRANYGYTF. The CDR3 DNA is TGTGCCAGCAGTAGGGACAGGGCTAACTATGGCTACACCTTC.

The V and J genes are TRBV3-1 (or the pseudogene TRBV3-2) and TRBJ2-3; either TRBD1 or TRBD2 may supply D (6 bases each). The length of the CDR3 is 17 residues. Germline CDR1 and CDR2: LGHDT and YNNKEL (reference sequence). The V end lost 0 bases, the J end lost 1 base, and 14 bases lay between the germline ends. CDR3 sequence reads: CASSQDEGGLRTDTQYF. The CDR3, as DNA: TGTGCCAGCAGCCAAGATGAGGGGGGCCTACGCACAGATACGCAGTATTTT.

V is TRBV28 and J is TRBJ1-2; no clear D. Trimming removed 5 bases from V and 3 bases from J, with 13 bases in between. Germline V lookup: CDR1 MDHEN, CDR2 SYDVKM. This CDR3 region has 14 residues. CDR3 in DNA: TGTGCCAGCAGTGTCACGCCGGGCTACTATGGCTACACCTTC. Protein product: CASSVTPGYYGYTF.

The chain uses TRBV4-2 and TRBJ2-7; the match to TRBD2 covers 9 bases. CDR1 and CDR2 (germline): LGHNA, YNFKEQ. The CDR3 totals 15 residues. J lost 5 bases, V lost 3 bases, and 8 bases had no gene match. Written as DNA, the CDR3 is TGTGCCAGCAGCCAGGTAGCGGGAGACGTGCACGAGCAGTACTTC. Translated, it gives CASSQVAGDVHEQYF.

V gene TRBV5-1 combines with J gene TRBJ2-3, with 12 bases matching TRBD2. This CDR3 has 17 amino acids. The trim removed 4 bases at V and 4 bases at J, leaving 10 bases unmatched. The V gene's germline CDR1 is SGHRS and CDR2 YFSETQ. The CDR3 bases are TGCGCCAGCAGCGTCCCCACTAGCGGGAGGATCGCAGATACGCAGTATTTT. Its protein product is CASSVPTSGRIADTQYF.

The chain links TRBV6-5 to TRBJ1-2, with D perhaps matching TRBD1 (6 bases). The germline V and J ends were trimmed by 4 bases and 4 bases, with 13 bases remaining between them. The CDR3 covers 14 residues. The germline gives CDR1 MNHEY, CDR2 SVGAGI. DNA of the CDR3: TGTGCCAGCAGTTTGGGGGCCTCATCCTATGGCTACACCTTC. This translates into CASSLGASSYGYTF.

A few counts support this clone. The chain links TRBV3-1 (or the pseudogene TRBV3-2) to TRBJ1-2; TRBD1 matches at 8 bases. Trimming cost V 1 base and J 5 bases; bases outside gene matches: 6. The CDR3 loop spans 15 amino acids. Per germline, CDR1 LGHDT and CDR2 YNNKEL (reference sequence). CDR3 DNA sequence: TGTGCCAGCAGCCAAGGGTATGACAGGGGTTATGGCTACACCTTC. It specifies CASSQGYDRGYGYTF.

CDR3 bases: TGTGCCAGCAGTTCGGGACAGGGAGAGGGTTCACCCCTCCACTTT. It is translated as CASSSGQGEGSPLHF. This chain links TRBV28 with TRBJ1-6; 9 bases fit TRBD1. CDR3 length equals 15 residues. With 4 bases clipped from V and 9 bases from J, the junction kept 7 bases outside the gene matches. Germline V gives CDR1 MDHEN, CDR2 SYDVKM.

The rearrangement uses TRBV27 and TRBJ2-1; D tentatively fits TRBD1 or TRBD2 (6 bases each). This CDR3 has 14 residues. The V gene's germline CDR1 is MNHEY and CDR2 SMNVEV (reference sequence). The V end lost 6 bases, the J end lost 5 bases, and 14 bases lay between the germline ends. Here the CDR3 DNA reads TGTGCCAGCAGGGACAGCGGGCTGAACAATGAGCAGTTCTTC. Residues: CASRDSGLNNEQFF.

The chain is built from TRBV28 and TRBJ2-1, with TRBD1 matching over 10 bases. The V and J ends lost 7 bases and 0 bases, in that order; junction bases with no gene match: 9. In germline, CDR1 is MDHEN, CDR2 SYDVKM. The length of the CDR3 is 17 residues. This CDR3 reads CASKTGGFGGSYNEQFF. CDR3 bases: TGTGCCAGCAAGACAGGGGGCTTTGGTGGCTCCTACAATGAGCAGTTCTTC.

J is TRBJ1-5 and V is TRBV6-5; TRBD1 matches at 7 bases. The V and J ends lost 4 bases and 5 bases, in that order; junction bases with no gene match: 5. CDR1 MNHEY and CDR2 SVGAGI come from the germline V gene. This CDR3 is 14 amino acids long. The CDR3 reads CASSSGQADQPQHF. CDR3 DNA sequence: TGTGCCAGCAGTTCCGGACAGGCAGATCAGCCCCAGCATTTT.